The text below deals with one T cell receptor beta chain. What it binds is unknown. This CDR3 contains 16 residues. V was clipped by 6 bases and J by 6 bases, with 23 bases between them. Preparation of the TCRbeta library involved a method that used unique molecular identifiers. TCRdb independently ran MiXCR on the PCR reads; one entry per CDR3 protein. The sample consists of over 90,000 distinct CDR3 sequences, 4.5% to 7.5% of them appearing once. The data are from a study of T-cell reconstitution after alpha-beta-depleted transplantation in children. Whole-study results and caveats: At the one-year point after transplant, T-cell counts and TCRbeta diversity were found to come mostly from T cells that had been newly produced.

Sample: PBMCs, mostly from graft donor cells, taken 60 days after TCRalphabeta/CD19-depleted stem cell transplant. The V and J genes are TRBV12-3 or TRBV12-4 and TRBJ1-2; TRBD1 might be the D (6 bases). This TCR derives from a female patient aged 2-9 years who had a stem cell transplant for Fanconi anemia, so the T cells may come from the graft donor. CDR3 sequence (DNA): TGTGCCAGCAGCACCGGGACAAGGGGATCGGGGGATGGCTACACCTTC. Amino acids: CASSTGTRGSGDGYTF.